This T cell receptor (beta chain) was observed in a study of early T cells in non-severe SARS-CoV-2 infection. This clonotype was recorded many times. This CDR3 contains 15 residues. Germline loops: CDR1 SGHRS, CDR2 YFSETQ. Trimming took 4 bases from V and 2 from J, leaving 13 bases between them. A single record per CDR3 protein comes from TCRdb applying MiXCR to the 5' RACE reads. The data hold around 67,000 distinct CDR3 sequences, with approximately 13% observed a single time. The chain joins TRBV5-1 to TRBJ1-3, with D possibly TRBD1 on 6 matching bases. This TCR derives from an adult who was a healthcare worker with PCR-confirmed SARS-CoV-2 infection or an uninfected control (not recorded which). The sample was whole blood. Written as DNA, the CDR3 is TGCGCCAGCAGCCCACAGGGAGTGGCTGGAAACACCATATATTTT. Its translation is CASSPQGVAGNTIYF.